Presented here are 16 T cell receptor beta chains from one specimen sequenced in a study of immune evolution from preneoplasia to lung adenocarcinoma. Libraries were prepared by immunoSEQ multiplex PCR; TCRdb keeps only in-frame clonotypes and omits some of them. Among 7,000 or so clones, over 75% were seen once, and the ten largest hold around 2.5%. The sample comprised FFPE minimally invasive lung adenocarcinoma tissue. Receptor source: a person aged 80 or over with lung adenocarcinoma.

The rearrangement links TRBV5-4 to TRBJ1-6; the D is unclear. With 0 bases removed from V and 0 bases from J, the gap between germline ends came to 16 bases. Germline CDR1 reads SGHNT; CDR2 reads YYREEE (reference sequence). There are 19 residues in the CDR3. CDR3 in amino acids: CASSLGAPGGSSYNSPLHF. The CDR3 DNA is TGTGCCAGCAGCTTGGGGGCACCAGGTGGAAGCTCCTATAATTCACCCCTCCACTTT. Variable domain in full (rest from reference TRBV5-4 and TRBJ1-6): ETGVTQSPTHLIKTRGQQVTLRCSSQSGHNTVSWYQQALGQGPQFIFQYYREEENGRGNFPPRFSGLQFPNYSSELNVNALELDDSALYLCASSLGAPGGSSYNSPLHFGNGTRLTVT.

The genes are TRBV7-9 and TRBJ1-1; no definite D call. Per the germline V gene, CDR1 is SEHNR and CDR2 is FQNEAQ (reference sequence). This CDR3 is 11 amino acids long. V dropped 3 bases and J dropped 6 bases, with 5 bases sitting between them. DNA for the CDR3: TGTGCCAGCAGCTTCCCCCCTGAAGCTTTCTTT. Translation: CASSFPPEAFF.

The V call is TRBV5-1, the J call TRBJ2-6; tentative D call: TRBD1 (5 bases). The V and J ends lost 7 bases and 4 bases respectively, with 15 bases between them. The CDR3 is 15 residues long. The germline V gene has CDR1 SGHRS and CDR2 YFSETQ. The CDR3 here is CASSEQGSGANVLTF. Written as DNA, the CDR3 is TGCGCCAGCTCGGAGCAGGGTTCCGGGGCCAACGTCCTGACTTTC.

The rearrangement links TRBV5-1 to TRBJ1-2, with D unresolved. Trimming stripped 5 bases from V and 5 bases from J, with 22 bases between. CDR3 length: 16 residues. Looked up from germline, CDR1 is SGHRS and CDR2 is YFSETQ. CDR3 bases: TGCGCCAGCAGTCGGACCAAGTCGTTTACTGGGTATGGCTACACCTTC. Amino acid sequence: CASSRTKSFTGYGYTF. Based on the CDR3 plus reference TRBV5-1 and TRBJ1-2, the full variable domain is KAGVTQTPRYLIKTRGQQVTLSCSPISGHRSVSWYQQTPGQGLQFLFEYFSETQRNKGNFPGRFSGRQFSNSRSEMNVSTLELGDSALYLCASSRTKSFTGYGYTFGSGTRLTVV.

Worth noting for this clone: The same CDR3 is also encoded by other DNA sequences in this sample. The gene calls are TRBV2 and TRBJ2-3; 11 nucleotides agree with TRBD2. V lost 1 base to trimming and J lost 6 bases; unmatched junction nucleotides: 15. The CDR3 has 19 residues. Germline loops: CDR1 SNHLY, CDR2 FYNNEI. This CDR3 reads CASSEGLAGGPVLRDTQYF. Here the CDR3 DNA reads TGTGCCAGCAGTGAAGGTTTAGCGGGGGGGCCAGTCTTGAGGGATACGCAGTATTTT.

The CDR3 sequence: CASSHLAGGSYNEQFF. The DNA of the CDR3 is TGCGCCAGCAGTCACTTAGCGGGAGGGTCCTACAATGAGCAGTTCTTC. This sequence joins TRBV5-1 and TRBJ2-1, with TRBD2 matching 11 bases. Germline CDR1 reads SGHRS; CDR2 reads YFSETQ. V trimming: 5 bases; J trimming: 1 base; junction bases outside the gene matches: 5. This CDR3 is 16 amino acids long.

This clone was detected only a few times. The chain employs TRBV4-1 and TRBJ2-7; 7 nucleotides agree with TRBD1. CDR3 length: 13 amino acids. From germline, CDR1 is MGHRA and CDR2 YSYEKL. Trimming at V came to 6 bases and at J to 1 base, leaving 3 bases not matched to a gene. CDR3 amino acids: CASSRQGSYEQYF. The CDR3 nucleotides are TGCGCCAGCAGTCGACAGGGATCCTACGAGCAGTACTTC.

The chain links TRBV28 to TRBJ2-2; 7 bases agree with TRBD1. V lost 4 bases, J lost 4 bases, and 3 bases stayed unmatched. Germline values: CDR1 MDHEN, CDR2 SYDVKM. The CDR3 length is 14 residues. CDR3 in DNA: TGTGCCAGCAGTTACAGGGGACCCACCGGGGAGCTGTTTTTT. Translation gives CASSYRGPTGELFF.

CDR3: CASSSGRDRVMGQPQHF. The CDR3 nucleotides are TGTGCCAGCAGCTCAGGCCGGGACAGGGTTATGGGTCAGCCCCAGCATTTT. V usage is TRBV5-5 and J usage is TRBJ1-5, with TRBD1 identical over 9 bases. CDR3 size: 17 residues. The germline V gene encodes CDR1 SGHKS and CDR2 YYEKEE (reference sequence). V was pared by 3 bases and J by 6 bases, with 13 bases of the junction left unmatched.

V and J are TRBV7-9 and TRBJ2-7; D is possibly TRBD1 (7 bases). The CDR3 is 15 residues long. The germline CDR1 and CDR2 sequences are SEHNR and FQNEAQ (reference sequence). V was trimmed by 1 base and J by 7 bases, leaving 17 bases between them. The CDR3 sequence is CASSLGAGGLEEQYF. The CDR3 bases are TGTGCCAGCAGCTTAGGTGCAGGGGGGCTTGAGGAGCAGTACTTC.

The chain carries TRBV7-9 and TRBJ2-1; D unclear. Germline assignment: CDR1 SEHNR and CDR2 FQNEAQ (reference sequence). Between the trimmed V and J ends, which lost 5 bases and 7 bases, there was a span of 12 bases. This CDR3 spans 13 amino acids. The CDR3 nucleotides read TGTGCCAGCAGCCCTCCGTATTCGAATGAGCAGTTCTTC. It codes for CASSPPYSNEQFF.

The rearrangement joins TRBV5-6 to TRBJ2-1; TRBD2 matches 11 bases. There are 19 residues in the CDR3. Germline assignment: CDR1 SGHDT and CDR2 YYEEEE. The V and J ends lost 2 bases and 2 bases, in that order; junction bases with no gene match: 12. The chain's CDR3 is CASSFAVTSGRSTYNEQFF. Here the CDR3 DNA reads TGTGCCAGCAGCTTCGCTGTAACTAGCGGGAGATCGACCTACAATGAGCAGTTCTTC.

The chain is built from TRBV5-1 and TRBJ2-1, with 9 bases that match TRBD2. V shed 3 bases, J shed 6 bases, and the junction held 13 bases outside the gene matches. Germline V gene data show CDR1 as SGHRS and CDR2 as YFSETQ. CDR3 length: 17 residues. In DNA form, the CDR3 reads TGCGCCAGCAGCTCTCCTTCGGGTAGCGGGAGAAGCAATGAGCAGTTCTTC. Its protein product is CASSSPSGSGRSNEQFF.

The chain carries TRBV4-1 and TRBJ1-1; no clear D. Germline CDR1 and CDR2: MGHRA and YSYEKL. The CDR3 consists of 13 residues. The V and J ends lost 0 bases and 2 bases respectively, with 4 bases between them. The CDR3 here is CASSQEDNTEAFF. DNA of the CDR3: TGCGCCAGCAGCCAAGAGGATAACACTGAAGCTTTCTTT.

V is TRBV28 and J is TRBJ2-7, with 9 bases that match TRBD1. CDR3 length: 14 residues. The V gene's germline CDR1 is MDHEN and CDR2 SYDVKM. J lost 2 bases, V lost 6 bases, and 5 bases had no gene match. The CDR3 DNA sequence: TGTGCCAGCAGCACGGGACAGGGAACCTACGAGCAGTACTTC. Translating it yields CASSTGQGTYEQYF.

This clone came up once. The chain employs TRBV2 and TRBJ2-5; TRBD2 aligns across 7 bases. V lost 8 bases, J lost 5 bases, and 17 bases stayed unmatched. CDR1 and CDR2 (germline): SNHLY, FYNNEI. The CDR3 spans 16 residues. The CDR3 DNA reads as TGTGCCAGCCGTCCCGCCCGACTAGCATGGGGGGAGACCCAGTACTTC. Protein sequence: CASRPARLAWGETQYF.